These 20 T cell receptor beta chains were sequenced from one sample in a study of Tregs in tolerant kidney transplant recipients. The nonmyeloablative bone marrow transplants came from related graft donors, with transient mixed chimerism. The protocol was immunoSEQ multiplex PCR, while the TCRdb copy is restricted to in-frame clones and leaves out a portion. This specimen shows 25,000 to 40,000 clones; the ten leading clones hold under 2%. This specimen consisted of CD4+ T cells from blood (PBMCs), obtained 24 months after the transplant. The source of these receptors is a human patient who received a combined kidney and bone marrow transplant. Some T cells here may be from the graft donor.

CDR3 bases read: TGTGCCAGCAGCTTATTTGAAAGCCCCAATCAGCCC. Its protein product is CASSLFESPNQP. The full-length CDR3 reads as CASSLFESPNQPQHF. The chain has TRBV7-9 and TRBJ1-5; D gene uncertain. The read ends 3 residues before the CDR3 terminus; that terminus is restored from the germline J gene. Trimming stripped 2 bases from V and 3 bases from J, with 11 bases between. Germline CDR1 reads SEHNR; CDR2 reads FQNEAQ (reference sequence). The CDR3 is 15 residues long.

A word on this clone: The missing CDR3 end, 3 residues past where the read stops, is filled in from the germline J gene. This chain connects TRBV4-1 to TRBJ2-3, with D hard to call. Trimming stripped 1 base from V and 2 bases from J, with 7 bases between. The CDR3 runs 14 residues. From germline, CDR1 is MGHRA and CDR2 YSYEKL. The CDR3 loop is CASSQVQNTDTQYF. CDR3 DNA (partial): TGCGCCAGCAGCCAAGTGCAGAACACAGATACG.

A remark on this clone: The sequenced fragment ends 3 residues before the CDR3 boundary, so the rest is inferred from the germline J gene. The chain links TRBV28 to TRBJ2-1; TRBD2 matches at 8 bases. The germline CDR1 and CDR2 sequences are MDHEN and SYDVKM. Trimming took 3 bases from V and 9 from J; bases not matched to a gene: 16. The CDR3 is 17 residues long. The CDR3 reads CASSFSSGLGGEVEQFF. The sequenced part of the CDR3 DNA is TGTGCCAGCAGTTTTTCCTCGGGACTAGGGGGGGAGGTTGAG.

As concerns this clone: From the germline J gene comes the end of the CDR3, since the read stops 3 residues before it. V usage is TRBV5-1 and J usage is TRBJ2-5; tentative D call: TRBD1 (7 bases). CDR3 length: 16 residues. CDR1 is SGHRS, CDR2 YFSETQ, per germline. Trimming cost V 0 bases and J 7 bases, with 19 bases left between them. CDR3 region: CASSLEAGGSGGTQYF. The CDR3 DNA, read in part, is TGCGCCAGCAGCTTGGAGGCAGGGGGGTCCGGAGGGACC.

Comment on this clone: The read gets to within 3 residues of the CDR3 end, and the germline J gene fills in the rest. The chain employs TRBV29-1 and TRBJ1-1, with TRBD1 identical over 9 bases. Trimming took 7 bases from V and 4 from J; bases not matched to a gene: 10. Germline CDR1 SQVTM, CDR2 ANQGSEA. The CDR3 totals 14 residues. The CDR3 is CSAVSRQGGTEAFF. CDR3 bases read: TGCAGCGCGGTATCTCGACAGGGGGGCACTGAA. Full variable domain (outside the CDR3, taken from reference TRBV29-1 and TRBJ1-1): SAVISQKPSRDICQRGTSLTIQCQVDSQVTMMFWYRQQPGQSLTLIATANQGSEATYESGFVIDKFPISRPNLTFSTLTVSNMSPEDSSIYLCSAVSRQGGTEAFFGQGTRLTVV.

Comment on this clone: The read comes to an end 3 residues before the CDR3 does, leaving the germline J gene to fill in the end. The gene calls are TRBV20-1 and TRBJ2-7; 8 bases are a match to TRBD2. The germline CDR1 and CDR2 sequences are DFQATT and SNEGSKA (reference sequence). J was trimmed by 3 bases and V by 1 base; bases with no gene match: 5. The CDR3 consists of 14 residues. The CDR3 sequence: CSARAHLAGYEQYF. CDR3 bases read: TGCAGTGCTAGAGCTCACCTAGCGGGCTACGAG.

As to this clone: With the read ending 3 residues before the CDR3 end, the germline J gene is used to fill in that end. The chain carries TRBV18 and TRBJ2-3; 7 nucleotides line up with TRBD2. Germline V gene data show CDR1 as KGHSH and CDR2 as LQKENI. V shed 0 bases, J shed 2 bases, and the junction held 5 bases outside the gene matches. This CDR3 region has 16 residues. The CDR3 loop is CASSPPAGRATDTQYF. Partial CDR3 DNA: TGTGCCAGCTCACCACCGGCGGGGAGGGCCACAGATACG.

A word on this clone: The CDR3 end is not reached by the read, which stops 3 residues before it; the germline J gene fills it in. The chain joins TRBV7-2 to TRBJ2-3; D remains ambiguous. V shed 1 base and J shed 0 bases, with 8 bases lying between them. CDR1 is SGHTA and CDR2 is FQGNSA in the germline V gene. This CDR3 spans 15 amino acids. The sequenced part of the CDR3 DNA is TGTGCCAGCAGCTTAGTAGTTTCCAGCACAGATACG. It encodes CASSLVVSSTDT. The CDR3, in full, reads CASSLVVSSTDTQYF.

A note on this clone: Coverage ceases 3 residues before the CDR3 finishes, and the germline J gene fills in the end. The chain carries TRBV7-2 and TRBJ2-7; D unresolved. Per the germline V gene, CDR1 is SGHTA and CDR2 is FQGNSA. V was clipped by 1 base and J by 1 base, with 8 bases between them. The CDR3 totals 14 residues. The CDR3 loop is CASSLEGRSYEQYF. The sequenced CDR3 bases are TGTGCCAGCAGCTTAGAGGGCCGGTCCTACGAG.

Regarding this clone: The CDR3 goes on 3 residues after the read ends, and that part is filled in from the germline J gene. The chain has TRBV5-4 and TRBJ2-3; weak D call: TRBD1 (6 bases). The CDR3 is made up of 15 amino acids. CDR1 is SGHNT and CDR2 is YYREEE in the germline V gene (reference sequence). The germline V and J ends were trimmed by 0 bases and 4 bases, with 12 bases remaining between them. The CDR3: CASSLEAAGADTQYF. The CDR3 DNA, read in part, is TGTGCCAGCAGCTTGGAAGCGGCAGGGGCAGATACG.

Details on this clone: The read stops 3 residues short of the end of the CDR3; the missing end is completed from the germline J gene. The chain links TRBV5-1 to TRBJ1-1; D is unresolved. Germline V lookup: CDR1 SGHRS, CDR2 YFSETQ. Trimming cost V 4 bases and J 3 bases, with 10 bases left between them. The CDR3 is made up of 13 amino acids. The CDR3 bases that were read are TGCGCCAGCAGCACCGGACTGCACACTGAA. Translated, it gives CASSTGLHTE. The CDR3, in full, reads CASSTGLHTEAFF.

Comments on this clone: The read gets to within 3 residues of the CDR3 end, and the germline J gene fills in the rest. This sequence joins TRBV5-6 and TRBJ2-7; 8 positions agree with TRBD2. The J segment lost 4 bases and the V segment lost 0 bases, leaving 6 bases of the junction unmatched. The germline V gene has CDR1 SGHDT and CDR2 YYEEEE. CDR3 size: 15 residues. CDR3 protein: CASSLAGTSYYEQYF. The sequenced CDR3 bases are TGTGCCAGCAGCTTGGCAGGGACTAGTTATTACGAG.

A word on this clone: Sequencing ends 3 residues short of the CDR3 end; the germline J gene provides the rest. The J gene is TRBJ2-1, the V gene TRBV19; 9 positions match TRBD1. CDR3 length: 15 amino acids. The V segment lost 5 bases and the J segment 6 bases; nucleotides outside the gene matches: 8. The germline gives CDR1 LNHDA, CDR2 SQIVND (reference sequence). CDR3 residues: CASSSGQGSFNEQFF. The sequenced part of the CDR3 DNA is TGTGCCAGTAGTTCCGGACAGGGGAGTTTCAATGAG.

Worth noting for this clone: The read finishes 3 residues shy of the CDR3 end, and the germline J gene is used to complete it. This sequence joins TRBV13 and TRBJ2-1, with D perhaps TRBD2 (5 bases). Germline V gene sequence: CDR1 PRHDT, CDR2 FYEKMQ (reference sequence). The CDR3 length is 19 residues. V was clipped by 1 base and J by 1 base, with 20 bases between them. The CDR3 is CASSLEARRRKGSYNEQFF. The part of the CDR3 DNA that was read is TGTGCCAGCAGCTTAGAGGCCAGGAGGAGGAAAGGATCCTACAATGAG.

For this clone: The read terminates 3 residues before the CDR3 end, so the remaining end is supplied by the germline J gene. This chain links TRBV10-1 with TRBJ2-3; TRBD2 aligns across 8 bases. Per germline, CDR1 WNHNN and CDR2 SYGVQD (reference sequence). The CDR3 spans 15 residues. V lost 0 bases to trimming and J lost 3 bases; unmatched junction nucleotides: 2. Here the CDR3 reads CASSESQRGTDTQYF. The CDR3 bases that were read are TGCGCCAGCAGTGAGTCACAGCGGGGGACAGATACG.

Note on this clone: The DNA ends 3 residues before the CDR3 does, and the rest of the CDR3 is filled in from the germline J gene. The V and J genes are TRBV10-2 and TRBJ2-7; 11 bases map to TRBD1. The J segment lost 6 bases and the V segment lost 5 bases, leaving 9 bases of the junction unmatched. The CDR3 is 15 residues long. Per germline, CDR1 WSHSY and CDR2 SAAADI. Incomplete CDR3 DNA: TGCGCCAGCAGTCTGAGTCCCGGGACAGGGGGCGAG. Protein sequence: CASSLSPGTGGE. The entire CDR3 is CASSLSPGTGGEQYF.

Concerning this clone itself: The read terminates 3 residues before the CDR3 end, so the remaining end is supplied by the germline J gene. This chain joins TRBV7-2 and TRBJ1-6, with D unresolved. CDR1 and CDR2 (germline): SGHTA, FQGNSA. CDR3 size: 13 residues. V lost 8 bases and J lost 10, with 15 bases in between. The chain's CDR3 is CASSGRFGSPLHF. CDR3 bases read: TGTGCCAGCTCAGGCAGGTTTGGCTCACCC.

Of note for this clone: The missing CDR3 end, 3 residues past where the read stops, is filled in from the germline J gene. This chain connects TRBV6-2 or TRBV6-3 to TRBJ2-7; no clear D gene. Germline loops: CDR1 MNHEY, CDR2 SVGEGT. The V gene lost 2 bases and the J gene lost 0 bases, with 11 bases spanning the gap. The CDR3 contains 15 residues. CDR3 loop: CASSYRLGSSYEQYF. The sequenced part of the CDR3 DNA is TGTGCCAGCAGTTACAGACTCGGTAGCTCCTACGAG.

Note on this clone: The read finishes 3 residues shy of the CDR3 end, and the germline J gene is used to complete it. This chain links TRBV3-1 (or the pseudogene TRBV3-2) with TRBJ1-1, with D unresolved. The CDR3 is 13 residues long. Germline CDR1 LGHDT, CDR2 YNNKEL (reference sequence). Trimming stripped 1 base from V and 2 bases from J, with 5 bases between. Incomplete CDR3 DNA: TGTGCCAGCAGCCAAGCCAGAAACACTGAA. Encoded protein: CASSQARNTE. The whole CDR3 reads CASSQARNTEAFF.

A remark on this clone: The missing CDR3 end, 3 residues past where the read stops, is filled in from the germline J gene. This rearrangement joins TRBV2 to TRBJ1-5; D unresolved. CDR3 length: 15 amino acids. V gave up 4 bases and J gave up 0 bases, with 10 bases separating them. Germline assignment: CDR1 SNHLY and CDR2 FYNNEI. The CDR3 is CASSAQSYSNQPQHF. The CDR3 DNA, read in part, is TGTGCCAGCAGTGCACAGTCTTATAGCAATCAGCCC.